This TCR beta chain stems from a study of T cell changes during pregnancy in multiple sclerosis. Using immunoSEQ multiplex PCR, the repertoire was profiled, and TCRdb retains in-frame clones only, with some absent. The table lists some 74,000 clones, roughly 92% of them singletons, with 3.7% in the top ten. CDR1 SGHRS and CDR2 YFSETQ come from the germline V gene. This CDR3 has 14 amino acids. Deletions cut 4 bases from V and 9 bases from J, with 19 bases between. The sample here was peripheral blood, taken after pregnancy. This TCR derives from a female donor in good health, enrolled as a control in a pregnancy study. The chain carries TRBV5-1 and TRBJ1-2, with a tentative D call TRBD1 (6 bases). The CDR3 protein is CASSPLTGNSRYTF. CDR3 bases: TGCGCCAGCAGCCCCCTAACAGGGAACAGTCGCTACACCTTC.